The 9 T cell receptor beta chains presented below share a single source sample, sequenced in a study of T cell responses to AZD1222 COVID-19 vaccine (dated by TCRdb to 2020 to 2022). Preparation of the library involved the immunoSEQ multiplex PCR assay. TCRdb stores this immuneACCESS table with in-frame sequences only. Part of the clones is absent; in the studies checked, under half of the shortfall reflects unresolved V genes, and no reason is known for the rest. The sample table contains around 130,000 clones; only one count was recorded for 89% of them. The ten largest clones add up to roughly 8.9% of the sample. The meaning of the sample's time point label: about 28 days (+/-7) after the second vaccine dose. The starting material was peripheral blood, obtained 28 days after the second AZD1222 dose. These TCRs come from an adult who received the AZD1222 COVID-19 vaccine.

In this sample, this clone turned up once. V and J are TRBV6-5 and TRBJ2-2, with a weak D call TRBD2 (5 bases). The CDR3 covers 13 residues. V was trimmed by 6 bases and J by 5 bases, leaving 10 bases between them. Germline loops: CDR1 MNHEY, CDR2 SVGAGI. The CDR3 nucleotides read TGTGCCAGCAGCTTACTAGAAACCGGGGAGCTGTTTTTT. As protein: CASSLLETGELFF.

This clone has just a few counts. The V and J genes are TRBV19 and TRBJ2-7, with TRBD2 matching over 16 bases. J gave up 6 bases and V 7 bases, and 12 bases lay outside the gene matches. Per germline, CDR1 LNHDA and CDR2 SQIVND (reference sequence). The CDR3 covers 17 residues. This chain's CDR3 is CASMEGLAGGPGPEQYF. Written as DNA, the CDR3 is TGTGCCAGTATGGAGGGACTAGCGGGAGGGCCCGGGCCCGAGCAGTACTTC.

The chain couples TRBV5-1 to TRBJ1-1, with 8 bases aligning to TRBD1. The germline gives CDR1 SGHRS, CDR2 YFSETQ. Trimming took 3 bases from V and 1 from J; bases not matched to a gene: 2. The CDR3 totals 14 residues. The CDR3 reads CASSSGTGNTEAFF. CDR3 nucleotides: TGCGCCAGCAGCTCGGGGACAGGGAACACTGAAGCTTTCTTT.

CDR3 loop: CASSKTGRSWEYSYEQYF. In nucleotides, the CDR3 is TGTGCCAGCAGCAAGACGGGGCGGAGTTGGGAGTATTCCTACGAGCAGTACTTC. The gene calls are TRBV14 and TRBJ2-7; either TRBD1 or TRBD2 may fit D (5 bases each). In germline, CDR1 is SGHDN, CDR2 FVKESK. CDR3 length: 18 residues. V lost 5 bases, J lost 1 base, and 24 bases lay in between.

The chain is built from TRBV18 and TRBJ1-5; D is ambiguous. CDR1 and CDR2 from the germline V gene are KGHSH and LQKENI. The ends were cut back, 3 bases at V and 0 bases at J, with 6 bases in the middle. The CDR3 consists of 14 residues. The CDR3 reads CASSPGVSNQPQHF. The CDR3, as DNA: TGTGCCAGCTCACCTGGGGTTAGCAATCAGCCCCAGCATTTT.

Here the CDR3 DNA reads TGTGCCAGCAGCCAAGTTCGGAGGGGGGAGCAGTACTTC. Amino acids: CASSQVRRGEQYF. The V and J genes are TRBV14 and TRBJ2-7, with D perhaps assigned TRBD1 or TRBD2 (6 bases each). The CDR3 is made up of 13 amino acids. V gave up 1 base and J gave up 7 bases, with 11 bases separating them. The germline CDR1 and CDR2 sequences are SGHDN and FVKESK.

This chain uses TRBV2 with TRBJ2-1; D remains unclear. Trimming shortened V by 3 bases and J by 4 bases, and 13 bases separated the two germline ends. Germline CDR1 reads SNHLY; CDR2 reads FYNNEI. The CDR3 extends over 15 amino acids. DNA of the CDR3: TGTGCCAGCAGTGACCACCGTCCCTCGTACAATGAGCAGTTCTTC. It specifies CASSDHRPSYNEQFF.

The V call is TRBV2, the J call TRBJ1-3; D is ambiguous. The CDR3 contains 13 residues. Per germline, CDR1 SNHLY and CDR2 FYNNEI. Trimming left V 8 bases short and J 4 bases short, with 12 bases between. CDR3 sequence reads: CASGISGGNTIYF. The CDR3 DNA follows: TGTGCCAGCGGTATATCTGGAGGAAACACCATATATTTT.

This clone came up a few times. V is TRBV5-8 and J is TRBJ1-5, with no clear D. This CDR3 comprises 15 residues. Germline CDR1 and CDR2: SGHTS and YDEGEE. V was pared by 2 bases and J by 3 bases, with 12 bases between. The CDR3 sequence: CASSLRVINNQPQHF. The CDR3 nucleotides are TGTGCCAGCAGCTTAAGGGTGATAAACAATCAGCCCCAGCATTTT. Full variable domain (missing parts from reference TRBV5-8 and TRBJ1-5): EAGVTQSPTHLIKTRGQQATLRCSPISGHTSVYWYQQALGLGLQFLLWYDEGEERNRGNFPPRFSGRQFPNYSSELNVNALELEDSALYLCASSLRVINNQPQHFGDGTRLSIL.